This entry features one T cell receptor (beta chain) sequence. Its antigen is currently unknown. Assay: immunoSEQ multiplex PCR; the TCRdb copy retains only in-frame clones and omits some. The data hold 190,000 or so clones, with approximately 95% observed a single time. These data originate in a study of shared clonotypes between healthy human individuals. General study results and limits: Clonotype sharing among donors was thought likely to change with sequencing depth.

The sample was naive CD4+ T cells sorted from blood. The subset: CD45RA+ positively selected. The sequence was obtained from a woman in her 30s in good health.

CDR3 region: CASSLAGQTYEQYF. As DNA, the CDR3 is TGTGCCAGCAGCTTGGCCGGTCAGACCTACGAGCAGTACTTC. The rearrangement uses TRBV5-6 and TRBJ2-7; D unclear. This CDR3 contains 14 residues. V dropped 0 bases and J dropped 2 bases, with 9 bases sitting between them. The V gene's germline CDR1 is SGHDT and CDR2 YYEEEE.